The text below deals with one T cell receptor (beta chain). V was shortened by 1 base and J by 6 bases, with 7 bases between the two germline ends. The CDR3 has 12 residues. CDR1 and CDR2 from the germline V gene are SGHRS and YFSETQ. Only in-frame clones appear in the TCRdb table, and some are missing; sequencing was by immunoSEQ multiplex PCR. The sample consists of roughly 59,000 clones, 92% of them appearing once. This record comes from a study of control samples from healthy donors and cancer patients. The receptor was isolated from a middle-aged man with colorectal cancer. This rearrangement joins TRBV5-1 to TRBJ1-2; tentatively, D is TRBD1 (5 bases). Sample: PBMCs. This CDR3 reads CASSLIGDGYTF. CDR3 coding DNA: TGCGCCAGCAGCTTGATAGGGGATGGCTACACCTTC.